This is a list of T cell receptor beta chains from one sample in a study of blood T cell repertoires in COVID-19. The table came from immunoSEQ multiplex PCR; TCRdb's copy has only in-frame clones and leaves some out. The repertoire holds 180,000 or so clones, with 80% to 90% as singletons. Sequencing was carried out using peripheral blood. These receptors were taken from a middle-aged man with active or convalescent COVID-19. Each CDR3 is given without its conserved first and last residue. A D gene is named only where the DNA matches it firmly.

ASSLAGGNYGYT,TRBV5-1,TRBJ1-2,-
ASSSQGNYEQY,TRBV6-5,TRBJ2-7,-
ASSLQGRGYT,TRBV5-1,TRBJ1-2,-
ASSRTGTGDGYT,TRBV7-9,TRBJ1-2,TRBD1
ASSVADSPYGYT,TRBV18,TRBJ1-2,-
ASRAATGGMETQY,TRBV28,TRBJ2-5,TRBD1
ASSLVGRGAF,TRBV5-6,TRBJ1-1,-
AWGDRAYGYT,TRBV30,TRBJ1-2,TRBD1
ASSSGLAAYNEQF,TRBV7-9,TRBJ2-1,TRBD2
ASSDSGRQPQH,TRBV12-3/TRBV12-4,TRBJ1-5,-
ASSFGQARGNEQF,TRBV11-1,TRBJ2-1,TRBD1
ASSEPGTQY,TRBV2,TRBJ2-5,-
ASSRGTDQPQH,TRBV5-6,TRBJ1-5,TRBD1
ASSQGGYPSGDTDTQY,TRBV4-2,TRBJ2-3,TRBD2
ASSPSGATGELF,TRBV27,TRBJ2-2,-
ATSDLGGRGGKDSNQPQH,TRBV24-1,TRBJ1-5,-
ASSQNRAQY,TRBV3-1/TRBV3-2,TRBJ2-5,-
ASTQTGDSNQPQH,TRBV27,TRBJ1-5,TRBD1
ASSLRDNQPQH,TRBV19,TRBJ1-5,-
ASHPGLAGEQF,TRBV30,TRBJ2-1,TRBD2
ASTNPTGRAF,TRBV12-3/TRBV12-4,TRBJ1-1,TRBD1
SASTGGANSYEQY,TRBV20-1,TRBJ2-7,TRBD1
ASSDGGLAGGEQF,TRBV10-1,TRBJ2-1,TRBD2
ASSSDSSGNTIY,TRBV5-6,TRBJ1-3,-
ASSSTGDRRSPLH,TRBV5-6,TRBJ1-6,TRBD1
ASSRQGRDEQY,TRBV13,TRBJ2-7,TRBD1
ASSLAPPRTGYAF,TRBV7-8,TRBJ1-1,-
ASSKKDRTYEQY,TRBV21-1,TRBJ2-7,-
ACSVGAGALGNEQF,TRBV9,TRBJ2-1,-
AWSLTRDTEAF,TRBV30,TRBJ1-1,-
ASRTGQGSQPQH,TRBV2,TRBJ1-5,TRBD1
ASSLARGANYGYT,TRBV5-4,TRBJ1-2,TRBD1
ASSREANYGYT,TRBV5-1,TRBJ1-2,-
ASRLVTGAAGYT,TRBV12-2,TRBJ1-2,-
SVEFLGGPGETQY,TRBV29-1,TRBJ2-5,-
ASSQVAGGGSSGANVLT,TRBV4-1,TRBJ2-6,TRBD2
ASSQARATEAF,TRBV18,TRBJ1-1,-
ASSDPKDSLNTEAF,TRBV2,TRBJ1-1,-
ASVGSGGLVAQY,TRBV6-6,TRBJ2-5,TRBD2
ASSPLMNTEAF,TRBV6-5,TRBJ1-1,-
ASSSTDSTGELF,TRBV7-8,TRBJ2-2,-
ASSPSGGGSREEKLF,TRBV7-9,TRBJ1-4,TRBD1
ASSLRRGRGTEAF,TRBV7-8,TRBJ1-1,-
ASSYSRDRGGEAF,TRBV6-5,TRBJ1-1,TRBD1
ASRIQGANNSPLH,TRBV19,TRBJ1-6,TRBD1
ASSPKGQGNTIY,TRBV18,TRBJ1-3,TRBD1
ATSDPGTSYGYT,TRBV24-1,TRBJ1-2,-
AWTLGTGEAGPLH,TRBV30,TRBJ1-6,TRBD1
ASSNRGGQPQH,TRBV6-5,TRBJ1-5,TRBD1
ASSPTGVGNQPQH,TRBV27,TRBJ1-5,TRBD1
ASSARWNSPLH,TRBV25-1,TRBJ1-6,-
ASSPSSGNTIY,TRBV18,TRBJ1-3,-
ASSAGTGLGYT,TRBV7-9,TRBJ1-2,TRBD1
ASSPSGRGPEQF,TRBV18,TRBJ2-1,TRBD1
ASSYGTDREASPLH,TRBV6-6,TRBJ1-6,TRBD1
ASSLVPANEKLF,TRBV5-1,TRBJ1-4,-